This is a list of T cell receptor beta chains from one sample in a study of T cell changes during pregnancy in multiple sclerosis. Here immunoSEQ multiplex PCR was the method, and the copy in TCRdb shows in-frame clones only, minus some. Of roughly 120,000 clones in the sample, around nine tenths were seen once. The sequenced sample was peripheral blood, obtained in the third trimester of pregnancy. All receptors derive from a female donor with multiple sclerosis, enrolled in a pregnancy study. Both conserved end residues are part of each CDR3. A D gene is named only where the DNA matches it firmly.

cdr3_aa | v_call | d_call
CASSERTGVSYEQYF | TRBV6-1 | TRBD1
CASTPGRDRNIQYF | TRBV28 | TRBD1
CASIPTRDRGIQPQHF | TRBV28 | TRBD1
CASSYSLAGEGYTF | TRBV6-5 | NA
CASSVQDRGTEAFF | TRBV27 | TRBD1
CASSSTIAKNIQYF | TRBV7-8 | NA
CASSPRTGRNTEAFF | TRBV9 | TRBD1
CASSEGGITVVYEQYF | TRBV7-2 | NA
CASSLGGNTEAFF | TRBV14 | NA
CASSYGPRQLYF | TRBV27 | NA
CASSLAPQGARGYTF | TRBV7-2 | TRBD1
CASSTRGAGRPDGYTF | TRBV7-9 | NA
CASSLTPYPPYNEQFF | TRBV7-3 | NA
CASSSSPVGYEQYF | TRBV6-1 | NA
CASSFVAADRTDTQYF | TRBV5-1 | NA
CASSEAGENEQFF | TRBV2 | NA
CAISDGQRGDNEQFF | TRBV10-3 | TRBD2
CASSEVRDTNSPLHF | TRBV6-1 | NA
CATSRGGSSPPTNEKLFF | TRBV15 | NA
CASSLGQGYHYGYTF | TRBV27 | TRBD1
CASSPRLAVYNEQFF | TRBV7-2 | TRBD2
CASSAQGPGTEAFF | TRBV11-1 | NA
CASSVDPGTGRTDTQYF | TRBV9 | TRBD1
CASMGRDSSGANVLTF | TRBV2 | NA
CASSPRPREGHGYTF | TRBV19 | NA
CASSSRTERGANVLTF | TRBV19 | NA
CASSARANYEQYF | TRBV27 | NA
CASRPRDNSYEQYF | TRBV19 | NA
CASSPSPGQPQHF | TRBV7-7 | NA
CASSPDRGPTPRGYTF | TRBV27 | TRBD1
CASSPGTGDEKLFF | TRBV6-1 | TRBD1
CASSSAGTGEGKLFF | TRBV6-5 | TRBD1
CSVPGRHTGNAWVGFF | TRBV29-1 | NA
CASIWSPGQGNNEQFF | TRBV5-1 | TRBD1
CSAFHRDGYTF | TRBV20-1 | NA
CASSVGGQGWTDTQYF | TRBV9 | TRBD1
CASSSVPSRYEQYF | TRBV11-2 | NA
CASSLATGNYGYTF | TRBV5-6 | TRBD1
CASSLSSGTGNTIYF | TRBV27 | NA
CASSLRGGAGETQYF | TRBV5-1 | TRBD2
CASSPPYGVHEQYF | TRBV6-5 | NA
CASSLQGQGVSGNTIYF | TRBV7-6 | TRBD1
CASSIGGRGVSYEQYF | TRBV19 | TRBD2
CASSLGAYGSNQPQHF | TRBV7-2 | NA
CASSLEGPLYEQYF | TRBV6-1 | NA
CASSVVEGGNQPQHF | TRBV2 | NA
CASSLSDRGGEKLFF | TRBV7-8 | TRBD1